The 9 T cell receptor beta chains presented below share a single source sample, sequenced in a study of early T cells in non-severe SARS-CoV-2 infection. Each CDR3 protein gets one entry after TCRdb re-called the 5' RACE reads with MiXCR. The data show some 88,000 distinct CDR3 sequences, roughly 15% seen once. The starting material was whole blood, obtained at baseline. The receptor source for this set is an adult who was a healthcare worker with PCR-confirmed SARS-CoV-2 infection or an uninfected control (not recorded which).

This chain links TRBV6-6 with TRBJ1-1; D is uncertain. Germline loops: CDR1 MNHNY, CDR2 SVGAGI (reference sequence). This CDR3 is built from 12 residues. V lost 7 bases to trimming and J lost 2 bases, with 8 bases between them. The CDR3 coding sequence is TGTGCCAGCACCCGGAGTAACACTGAAGCTTTCTTT. Encoded protein: CASTRSNTEAFF.

The V call is TRBV10-2, the J call TRBJ2-1, with D possibly matching TRBD2 (5 bases). The CDR3 spans 16 residues. V dropped 0 bases and J dropped 3 bases, with 12 bases sitting between them. Germline CDR1 reads WSHSY; CDR2 reads SAAADI. The CDR3 region is CASSESRLSFYNEQFF. CDR3 bases: TGCGCCAGCAGTGAGTCCCGACTAAGCTTCTACAATGAGCAGTTCTTC.

This clonotype was detected only a few times. V and J are TRBV28 and TRBJ1-5; tentative D call: TRBD1 (6 bases). The CDR3 covers 16 residues. V was cut by 5 bases and J by 7 bases, with 21 bases left in between. The germline gives CDR1 MDHEN, CDR2 SYDVKM. The CDR3 bases are TGTGCCAGCAGTACCCAATGGGGGGCAGGAGAACAGCCCCAGCATTTT. Its translation: CASSTQWGAGEQPQHF.

In this sample, this clonotype turned up a few times. J is TRBJ2-7 and V is TRBV21-1. TRBV21-1 is given as a pseudogene. CDR3 length: 12 amino acids. The CDR3 region is CASSENSYEQYF. CDR3 nucleotide sequence: TGTGCCAGCAGCGAAAACTCCTACGAGCAGTACTTC.

The J gene is TRBJ2-1, the V gene TRBV7-9; D is unclear. The CDR3 consists of 14 residues. Trimming removed 5 bases from V and 2 bases from J, with 10 bases in between. Germline values: CDR1 SEHNR, CDR2 FQNEAQ (reference sequence). Here the CDR3 DNA reads TGTGCCAGCAGCCTCAGTTCGGCCTACAATGAGCAGTTCTTC. It is translated as CASSLSSAYNEQFF.

This clonotype was seen repeatedly, ten times or more. The CDR3 DNA follows: TGTGCCAGCAGCTATACGAGGACAGTCCAAGAGACCCAGTACTTC. Its translation: CASSYTRTVQETQYF. The V gene is TRBV3-1, the J gene TRBJ2-5; TRBD1 is a possible D gene (6 bases). This CDR3 spans 15 amino acids. V was trimmed by 5 bases and J by 1 base, leaving 14 bases between them. Germline V CDR1 and CDR2: LGHDT, YNNKEL (reference sequence).

The chain has TRBV11-2 and TRBJ2-1; TRBD1 matches at 7 bases. The CDR3 is 16 residues long. From germline, CDR1 is SGHAT and CDR2 FQNNGV. J lost 8 bases, V lost 1 base, and 11 bases had no gene match. The CDR3 DNA reads TGTGCCAGCAGCTTAGGTAGTAGGGGGCGCGCATATGAGCAGTTCTTC. Encoded protein: CASSLGSRGRAYEQFF.

Only a few counts were recorded for this clonotype. The rearrangement joins TRBV28 to TRBJ1-2; 7 positions agree with TRBD1. This CDR3 spans 13 amino acids. Germline values: CDR1 MDHEN, CDR2 SYDVKM. V shed 6 bases and J 8 bases; nucleotides not matched to a gene: 9. The CDR3 bases are TGTGCCAGCAGCCCCGACAGGGAGCGAGGCTACACCTTC. It yields the protein CASSPDRERGYTF.

V and J are TRBV4-3 and TRBJ2-7; D not certain. V gave up 0 bases and J gave up 6 bases, with 12 bases separating them. Germline V gene lookup returns CDR1 LGHNA and CDR2 YSLEER. The CDR3 contains 14 residues. The CDR3: CASSQDRQVGEQYF. The CDR3 DNA reads TGCGCCAGCAGCCAAGACCGCCAAGTAGGCGAGCAGTACTTC.